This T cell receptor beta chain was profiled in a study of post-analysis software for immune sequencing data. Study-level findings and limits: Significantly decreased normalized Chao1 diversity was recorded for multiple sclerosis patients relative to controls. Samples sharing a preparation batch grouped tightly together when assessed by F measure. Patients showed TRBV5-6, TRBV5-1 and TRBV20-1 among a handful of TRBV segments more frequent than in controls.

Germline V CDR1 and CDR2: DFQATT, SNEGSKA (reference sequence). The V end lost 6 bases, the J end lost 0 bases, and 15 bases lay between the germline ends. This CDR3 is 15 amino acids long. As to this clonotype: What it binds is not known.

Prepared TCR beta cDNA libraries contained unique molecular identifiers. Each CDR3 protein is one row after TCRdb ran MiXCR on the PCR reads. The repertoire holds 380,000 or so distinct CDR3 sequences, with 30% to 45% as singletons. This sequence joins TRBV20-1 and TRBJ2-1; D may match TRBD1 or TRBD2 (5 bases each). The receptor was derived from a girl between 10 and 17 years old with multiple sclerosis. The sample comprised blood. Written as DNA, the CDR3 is TGCAGTGCCCCGCGCCCTGGGGGCTCCTACAATGAGCAGTTCTTC. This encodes CSAPRPGGSYNEQFF.